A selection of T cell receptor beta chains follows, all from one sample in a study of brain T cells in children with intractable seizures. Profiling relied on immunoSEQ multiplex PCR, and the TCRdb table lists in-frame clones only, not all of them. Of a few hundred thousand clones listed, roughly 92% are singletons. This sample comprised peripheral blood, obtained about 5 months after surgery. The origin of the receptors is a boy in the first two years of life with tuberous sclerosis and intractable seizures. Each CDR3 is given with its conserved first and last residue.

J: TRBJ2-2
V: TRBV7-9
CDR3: CASSPKEVGTGAGGELFF

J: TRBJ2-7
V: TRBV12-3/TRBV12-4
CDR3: CASSLAGSYEQYF

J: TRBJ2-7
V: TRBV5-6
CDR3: CASSLVGSSYEQYF

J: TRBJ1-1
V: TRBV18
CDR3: CASSPLDGGLDTEAFF

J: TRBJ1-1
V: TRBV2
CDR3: CASSENGRNTEAFF

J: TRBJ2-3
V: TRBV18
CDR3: CASSQRDRYITTDTQYF

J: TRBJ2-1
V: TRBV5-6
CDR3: CASSLGLVQNNEQFF

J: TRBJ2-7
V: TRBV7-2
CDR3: CASSLLPGGYEQYF

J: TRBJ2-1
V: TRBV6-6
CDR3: CASYRGPREQFF

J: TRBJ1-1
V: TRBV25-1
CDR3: CASSDTGTSDRVAFF

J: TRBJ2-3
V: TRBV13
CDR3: CASSLQGAGGTDTQYF

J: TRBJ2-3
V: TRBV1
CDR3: CTSSQALAGEYTDTQYF

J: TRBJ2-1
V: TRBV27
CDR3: CASSPRKGFTNEQFF

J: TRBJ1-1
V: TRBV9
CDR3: CASSGSTTNTEAFF

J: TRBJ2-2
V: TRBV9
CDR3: CASRGGSVADTGELFF

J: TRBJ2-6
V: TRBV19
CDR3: CASSFPGQLSGANVLTF

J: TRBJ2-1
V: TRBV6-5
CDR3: CASTLDNEQFF

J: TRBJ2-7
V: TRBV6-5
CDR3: CASSRNEQYF

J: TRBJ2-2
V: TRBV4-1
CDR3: CASSLRLAGTGELFF

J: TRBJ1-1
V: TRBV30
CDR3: CACPLQGGTEAFF

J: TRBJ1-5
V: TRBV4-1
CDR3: CASSSRDRSNQPQHF

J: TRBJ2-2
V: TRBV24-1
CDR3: CATSDLAGGYTGELFF

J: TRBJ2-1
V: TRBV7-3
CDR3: CASRGPSRNEQFF

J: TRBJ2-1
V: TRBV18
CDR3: CASSPPGAVRTYNEQFF

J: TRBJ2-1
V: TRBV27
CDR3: CASSLTGPYNEQFF

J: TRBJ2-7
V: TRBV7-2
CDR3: CASSSSELAGGYYEQYF

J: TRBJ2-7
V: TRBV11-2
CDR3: CASSLEPYYEQYF

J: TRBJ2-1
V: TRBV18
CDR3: CASSPQGGNEQFF

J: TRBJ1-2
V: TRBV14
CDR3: CASSPAPQVYYGYTF

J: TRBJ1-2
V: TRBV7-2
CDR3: CASSQQGGRGYGYTF

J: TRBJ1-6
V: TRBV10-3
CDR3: CAIRGSHRNSPLHF

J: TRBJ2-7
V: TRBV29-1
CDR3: CSVEVRDREYEQYF

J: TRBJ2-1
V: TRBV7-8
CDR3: CASSPWTSGGTYNEQFF

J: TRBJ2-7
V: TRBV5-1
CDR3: CASRTSSGSYEQYF

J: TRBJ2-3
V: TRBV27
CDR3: CASSSGQGPDTQYF

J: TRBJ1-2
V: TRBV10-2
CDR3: CASSESIQGSNYGYTF

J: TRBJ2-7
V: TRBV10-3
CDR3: CAIRPGTSGNYEQYF

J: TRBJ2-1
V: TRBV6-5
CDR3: CASSLGTEYNEQFF

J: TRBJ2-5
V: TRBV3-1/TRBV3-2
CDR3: CASRARSPAGGPRGETQYF

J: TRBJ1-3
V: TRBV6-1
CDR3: CASSETTGFSGNTIYF